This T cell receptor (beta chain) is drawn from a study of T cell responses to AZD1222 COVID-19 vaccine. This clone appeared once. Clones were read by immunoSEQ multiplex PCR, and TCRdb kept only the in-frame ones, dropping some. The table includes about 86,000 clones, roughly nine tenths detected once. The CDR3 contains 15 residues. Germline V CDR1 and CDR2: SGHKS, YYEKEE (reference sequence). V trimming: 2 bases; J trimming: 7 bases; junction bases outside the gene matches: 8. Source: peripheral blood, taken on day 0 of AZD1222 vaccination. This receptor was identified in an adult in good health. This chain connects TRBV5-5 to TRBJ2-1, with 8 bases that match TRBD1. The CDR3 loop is CASSFGQGAGNEQFF. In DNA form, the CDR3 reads TGTGCCAGCAGCTTCGGCCAGGGGGCGGGTAATGAGCAGTTCTTC.